The next 20 T cell receptor beta chains were all read from a single sample in a study of monozygotic twins with inflammatory bowel disease. TCRdb reprocessed the 5' RACE reads, keeping one entry per CDR3 protein, no DNA. The table for this sample gives around 140,000 distinct CDR3 sequences. Material: blood. These receptors were obtained from a human donor with ulcerative colitis or Crohn's disease, or a healthy co-twin of an affected twin (not recorded which).

The V gene is TRBV3-1, the J gene TRBJ1-1; TCRdb returns TRBD1, unconfirmable since there is no DNA. CDR3 length: 14 amino acids. Looked up from germline, CDR1 is LGHDT and CDR2 is YNNKEL (reference sequence). CDR3 protein: CASSQDRGGTEAFF.

The V and J genes are TRBV5-8 and TRBJ1-3. The CDR3 runs 14 residues. The germline V gene encodes CDR1 SGHTS and CDR2 YDEGEE. Here the CDR3 reads CASSLDQEGNTIYF.

The chain joins TRBV27 to TRBJ2-5; TCRdb outputs TRBD2, but without DNA this stays unchecked. The length of the CDR3 is 16 residues. Germline assignment: CDR1 MNHEY and CDR2 SMNVEV (reference sequence). CDR3 sequence: CASSPLSGGAVETQYF.

The chain has TRBV13 and TRBJ2-7; TCRdb names TRBD1, which stays unverified in the absence of DNA. This CDR3 has 17 residues. Germline loops: CDR1 PRHDT, CDR2 FYEKMQ (reference sequence). The CDR3 spells CASSFHIIRDRTYEQYF.

This sequence joins TRBV12-3 or TRBV12-4 and TRBJ1-2; TCRdb's assignment of TRBD1 cannot be checked, as there is no DNA. The CDR3 consists of 16 residues. CDR3: CASSLKDSWIPYGYTF.

The chain couples TRBV27 to TRBJ1-5; lacking DNA, the TRBD1 call made by TCRdb goes unchecked. The germline V gene has CDR1 MNHEY and CDR2 SMNVEV (reference sequence). The length of the CDR3 is 15 residues. CDR3 sequence: CASSIRQGSNQPQHF.

The genes are TRBV29-1 and TRBJ1-2; the D call from TCRdb, TRBD1, cannot be confirmed without DNA. This CDR3 region has 11 residues. Germline values: CDR1 SQVTM, CDR2 ANQGSEA. The CDR3: CSVLRGYGYTF.

The rearrangement joins TRBV7-2 to TRBJ2-3; the TRBD1 assignment by TCRdb is unverifiable without DNA. This CDR3 has 16 amino acids. Germline lookup yields CDR1 SGHTA and CDR2 FQGNSA. CDR3 loop: CATRGGRAGGTDTQYF.

J is TRBJ1-1 and V is TRBV5-1; there is no DNA to check the TCRdb D call of TRBD1. Per germline, CDR1 SGHRS and CDR2 YFSETQ. CDR3 length equals 16 residues. This CDR3 is CASSLTTGVAGTEAFF.

The V call is TRBV18, the J call TRBJ2-3; TCRdb's D call of TRBD1 is untestable without DNA. The CDR3 sequence is 16 residues long. Germline V gene lookup returns CDR1 KGHSH and CDR2 LQKENI. The CDR3 spells CANSPVLDGAPDTQYF.

The rearrangement joins TRBV3-1 to TRBJ1-1. The CDR3 has 14 amino acids. The germline CDR1 and CDR2 sequences are LGHDT and YNNKEL (reference sequence). The CDR3 spells CASSQDTWNTEAFF.

The V gene is TRBV6-2 or TRBV6-3, the J gene TRBJ1-1. The CDR3 loop spans 16 amino acids. In germline, CDR1 is MNHEY, CDR2 SVGEGT. The CDR3 protein is CASRLPEAGINTEAFF.

This CDR3 is CASNYYRGEAFF. The rearrangement joins TRBV12-3 or TRBV12-4 to TRBJ1-1; absent DNA, TCRdb's TRBD1 call cannot be checked. CDR3 length equals 12 residues.

This sequence joins TRBV30 and TRBJ2-3; TCRdb's D call, TRBD2, is unchecked because there is no DNA. Germline assignment: CDR1 GTSNPN and CDR2 SVGIG (reference sequence). The CDR3 length is 16 residues. The CDR3 region is CAWNDVRGGLGDTQYF.

The chain carries TRBV5-1 and TRBJ2-1; TCRdb returns TRBD2, unconfirmable since there is no DNA. The CDR3 consists of 17 residues. Germline CDR1 and CDR2: SGHRS and YFSETQ. The CDR3 loop reads CASSLEGLAGGYNEQFF.

The chain carries TRBV5-1 and TRBJ2-7; there is no DNA to check the TCRdb D call of TRBD1. This CDR3 region has 15 residues. CDR1 is SGHRS, CDR2 YFSETQ, per germline. The CDR3 is CASSLKDTLTYEQYF.

J is TRBJ1-6 and V is TRBV4-1. The CDR3 spans 23 residues. Germline V gene data show CDR1 as MGHRA and CDR2 as YSYEKL. The CDR3 region is CASSQSGGAGTDNKPTYNSPLHF.

The gene calls are TRBV7-9 and TRBJ2-7; TCRdb proposes TRBD1, but this gene call is untestable without DNA. The germline gives CDR1 SEHNR, CDR2 FQNEAQ (reference sequence). The CDR3 contains 16 residues. Here the CDR3 reads CASRRTGGVSTYEQYF.

This chain joins TRBV27 and TRBJ2-3; TCRdb gives TRBD1 as the D gene, but with no DNA this cannot be confirmed. Germline V gives CDR1 MNHEY, CDR2 SMNVEV (reference sequence). This CDR3 contains 15 residues. This CDR3 is CASSLSGGAGDTQYF.

CDR3 loop: CASSPQGLGNIQYF. This chain connects TRBV18 to TRBJ2-4. The germline V gene has CDR1 KGHSH and CDR2 LQKENI. This CDR3 is built from 14 residues.